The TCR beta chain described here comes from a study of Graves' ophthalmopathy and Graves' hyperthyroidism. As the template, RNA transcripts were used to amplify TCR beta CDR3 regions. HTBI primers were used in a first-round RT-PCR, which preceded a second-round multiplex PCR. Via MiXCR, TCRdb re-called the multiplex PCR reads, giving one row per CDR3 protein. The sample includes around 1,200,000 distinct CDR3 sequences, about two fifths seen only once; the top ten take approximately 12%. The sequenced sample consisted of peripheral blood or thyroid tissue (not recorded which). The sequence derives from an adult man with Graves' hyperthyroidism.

The CDR3 loop reads CSVVGGFETQYF. The CDR3 DNA follows: TGCAGCGTTGTCGGGGGGTTTGAGACCCAGTACTTC. V usage is TRBV29-1 and J usage is TRBJ2-5; 7 bases line up with TRBD2. V lost 4 bases and J lost 5; bases outside the gene matches: 4. Germline CDR1 SQVTM, CDR2 ANQGSEA. The CDR3 has 12 amino acids.